The 4 T cell receptor beta chains given below trace back to one sample, sequenced in a study of blood T cell repertoires in COVID-19. TCRdb keeps only in-frame clones here, not all; method: immunoSEQ multiplex PCR. The sample yields 350,000 or so clones, almost 90% seen once. Sample: PBMCs or T cells enriched from blood (not recorded which). Source of these receptors: a woman aged 30 to 39 who had been exposed to COVID-19.

The chain recombines TRBV24-1 with TRBJ1-2; TRBD1 aligns across 7 bases. CDR3 length: 16 amino acids. Germline lookup yields CDR1 KGHDR and CDR2 SFDVKD. The J segment lost 5 bases and the V segment lost 5 bases, leaving 13 bases of the junction unmatched. The CDR3 loop reads CATSGPFSDRAYGYTF. The CDR3 coding sequence is TGTGCCACCAGTGGGCCCTTTTCCGACAGGGCGTATGGCTACACCTTC.

The chain is built from TRBV11-1 and TRBJ2-7, with a tentative D call TRBD2 (6 bases). Between the trimmed V and J ends, which lost 5 bases and 2 bases, there was a span of 10 bases. This CDR3 region has 13 residues. The germline gives CDR1 SGHAT, CDR2 FQDESV (reference sequence). The CDR3 spells CASSRDLAYEQYF. The DNA for the CDR3 is TGTGCCAGCAGCCGGGACTTAGCCTACGAGCAGTACTTC.

As for this clone: The sample has other DNA sequences that encode this CDR3 too. This rearrangement joins TRBV30 to TRBJ1-5; D gene ambiguous. CDR1 and CDR2 from the germline V gene are GTSNPN and SVGIG (reference sequence). This CDR3 has 13 residues. With 0 bases removed from V and 4 bases from J, the gap between germline ends came to 7 bases. The CDR3 nucleotides are TGTGCCTGGAGTGTACGGGGAAATCAGCCCCAGCATTTT. Encoded protein: CAWSVRGNQPQHF.

This rearrangement joins TRBV7-9 to TRBJ1-2; D may be TRBD1 (6 bases). The CDR3 sequence is 16 residues long. The V gene lost 1 base and the J gene lost 4 bases, with 16 bases spanning the gap. Looked up from germline, CDR1 is SEHNR and CDR2 is FQNEAQ (reference sequence). As DNA, the CDR3 is TGTGCCAGCAGCTTAGGTACAGGGAAACACCTCTATGGCTACACCTTC. Translated: CASSLGTGKHLYGYTF. Drawing the rest from reference TRBV7-9 and TRBJ1-2, the complete variable domain is DTGVSQNPRHKITKRGQNVTFRCDPISEHNRLYWYRQTLGQGPEFLTYFQNEAQLEKSRLLSDRFSAERPKGSFSTLEIQRTEQGDSAMYLCASSLGTGKHLYGYTFGSGTRLTVV.